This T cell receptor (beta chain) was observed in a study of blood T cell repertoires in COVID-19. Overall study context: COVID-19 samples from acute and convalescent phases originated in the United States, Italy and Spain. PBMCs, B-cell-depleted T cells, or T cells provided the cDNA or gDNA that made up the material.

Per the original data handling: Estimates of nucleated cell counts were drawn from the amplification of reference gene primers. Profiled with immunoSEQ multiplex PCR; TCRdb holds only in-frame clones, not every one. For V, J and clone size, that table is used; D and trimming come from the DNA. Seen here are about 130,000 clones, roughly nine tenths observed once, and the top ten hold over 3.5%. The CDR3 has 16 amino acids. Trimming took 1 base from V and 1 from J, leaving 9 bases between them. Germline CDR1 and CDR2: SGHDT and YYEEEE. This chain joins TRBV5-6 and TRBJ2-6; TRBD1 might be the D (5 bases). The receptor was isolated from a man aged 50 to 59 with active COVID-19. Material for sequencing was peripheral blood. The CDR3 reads CASSLLSGSGANVLTF. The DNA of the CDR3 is TGTGCCAGCAGCTTGTTGTCAGGGTCTGGGGCCAACGTCCTGACTTTC.